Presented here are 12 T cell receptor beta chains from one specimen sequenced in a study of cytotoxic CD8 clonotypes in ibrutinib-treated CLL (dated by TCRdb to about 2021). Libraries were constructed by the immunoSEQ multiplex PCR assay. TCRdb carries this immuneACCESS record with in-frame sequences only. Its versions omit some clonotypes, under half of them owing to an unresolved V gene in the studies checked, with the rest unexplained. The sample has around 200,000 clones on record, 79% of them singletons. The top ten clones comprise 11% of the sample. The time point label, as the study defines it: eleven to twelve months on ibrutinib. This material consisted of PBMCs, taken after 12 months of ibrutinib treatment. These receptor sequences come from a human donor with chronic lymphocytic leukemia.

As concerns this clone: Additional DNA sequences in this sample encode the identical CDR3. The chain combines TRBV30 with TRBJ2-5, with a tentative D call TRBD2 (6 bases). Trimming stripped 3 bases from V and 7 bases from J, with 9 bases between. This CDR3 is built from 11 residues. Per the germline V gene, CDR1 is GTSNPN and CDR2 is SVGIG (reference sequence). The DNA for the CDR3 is TGTGCCTGGAGGCAGGGAGGGACCCAGTACTTC. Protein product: CAWRQGGTQYF. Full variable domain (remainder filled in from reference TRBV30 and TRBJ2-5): SQTIHQWPATLVQPVGSPLSLECTVEGTSNPNLYWYRQAAGRGLQLLFYSVGIGQISSEVPQNLSASRPQDRQFILSSKKLLLSDSGFYLCAWRQGGTQYFGPGTRLLVL.

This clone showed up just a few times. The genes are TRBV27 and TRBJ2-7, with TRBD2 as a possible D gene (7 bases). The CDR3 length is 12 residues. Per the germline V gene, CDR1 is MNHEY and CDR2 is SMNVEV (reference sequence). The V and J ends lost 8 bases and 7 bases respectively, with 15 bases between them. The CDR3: CASRPEGGEQYF. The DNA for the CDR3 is TGTGCCAGCCGACCCGAGGGGGGGGAGCAGTACTTC.

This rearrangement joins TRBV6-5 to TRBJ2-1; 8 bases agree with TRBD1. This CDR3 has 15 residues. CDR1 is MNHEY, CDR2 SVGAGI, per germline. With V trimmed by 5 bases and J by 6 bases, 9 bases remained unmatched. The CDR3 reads CASSHGTGKFNEQFF. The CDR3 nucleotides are TGTGCCAGCAGTCACGGGACAGGCAAATTCAATGAGCAGTTCTTC.

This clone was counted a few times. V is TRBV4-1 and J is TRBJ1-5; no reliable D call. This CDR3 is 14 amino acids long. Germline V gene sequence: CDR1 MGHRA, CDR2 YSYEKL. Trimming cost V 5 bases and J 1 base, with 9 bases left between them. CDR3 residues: CASSYRASNQPQHF. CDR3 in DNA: TGCGCCAGCAGCTACCGGGCCAGCAATCAGCCCCAGCATTTT.

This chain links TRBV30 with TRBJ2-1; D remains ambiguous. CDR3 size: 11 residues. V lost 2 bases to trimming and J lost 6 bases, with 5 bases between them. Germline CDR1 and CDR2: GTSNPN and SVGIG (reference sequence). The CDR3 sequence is CAWSPLNEQFF. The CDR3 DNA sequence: TGTGCCTGGAGTCCGCTCAATGAGCAGTTCTTC.

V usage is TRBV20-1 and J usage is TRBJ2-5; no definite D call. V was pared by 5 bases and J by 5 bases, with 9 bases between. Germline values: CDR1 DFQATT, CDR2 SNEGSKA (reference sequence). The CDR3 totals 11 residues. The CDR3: CSASRLETQYF. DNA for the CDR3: TGCAGTGCTTCTAGGTTGGAGACCCAGTACTTC.

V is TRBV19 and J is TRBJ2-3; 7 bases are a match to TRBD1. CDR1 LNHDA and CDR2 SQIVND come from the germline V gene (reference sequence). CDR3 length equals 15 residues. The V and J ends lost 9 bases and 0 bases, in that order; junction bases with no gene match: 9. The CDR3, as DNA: TGTGCCAGCTCCATCTTGGGACAGAGCACAGATACGCAGTATTTT. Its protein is CASSILGQSTDTQYF.

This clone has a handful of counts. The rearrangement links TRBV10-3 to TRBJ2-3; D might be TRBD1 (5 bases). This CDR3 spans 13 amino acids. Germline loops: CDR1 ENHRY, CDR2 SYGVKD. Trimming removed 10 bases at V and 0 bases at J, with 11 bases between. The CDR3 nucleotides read TGTGCCACCAGGGCCCAGAGCACAGATACGCAGTATTTT. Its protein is CATRAQSTDTQYF.

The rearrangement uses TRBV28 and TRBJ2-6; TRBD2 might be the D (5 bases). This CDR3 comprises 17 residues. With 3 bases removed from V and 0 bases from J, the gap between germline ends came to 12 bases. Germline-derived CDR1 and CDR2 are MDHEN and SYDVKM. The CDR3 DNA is TGTGCCAGCAGTTTCCTAACGGGGATCTCTGGGGCCAACGTCCTGACTTTC. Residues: CASSFLTGISGANVLTF.

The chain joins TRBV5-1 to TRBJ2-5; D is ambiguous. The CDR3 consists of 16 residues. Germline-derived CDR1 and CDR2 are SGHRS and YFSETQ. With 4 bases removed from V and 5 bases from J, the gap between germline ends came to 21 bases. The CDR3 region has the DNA TGCGCCAGCAGCCCTGATCAGAGTAGATCTAGGGAGACCCAGTACTTC. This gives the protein CASSPDQSRSRETQYF.

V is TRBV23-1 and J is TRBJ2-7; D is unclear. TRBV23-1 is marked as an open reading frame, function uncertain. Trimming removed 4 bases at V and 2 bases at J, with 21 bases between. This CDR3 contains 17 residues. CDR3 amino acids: CASSPVRKALIPYEQYF. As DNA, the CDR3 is TGCGCCAGCAGTCCGGTGCGGAAGGCCTTGATTCCCTACGAGCAGTACTTC.

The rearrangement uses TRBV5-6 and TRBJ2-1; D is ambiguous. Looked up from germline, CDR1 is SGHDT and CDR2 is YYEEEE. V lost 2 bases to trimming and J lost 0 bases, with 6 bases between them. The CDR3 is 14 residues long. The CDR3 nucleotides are TGTGCCAGCAGCTTCTTTAGCTCCTACAATGAGCAGTTCTTC. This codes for CASSFFSSYNEQFF.